Here is one T cell receptor beta chain with its context. Its antigen is still unknown. No qualities accompany the bases; no much larger clone lies one base away. The sample is drawn from a study of cytomegalovirus exposure and HLA in healthy donors (dated by TCRdb to 2017 to 2019). Regarding the study in general: According to an earlier analysis of 587 of the donors, 150 million to 200 million T cells yielded 120 million or so unique TCR beta sequences and roughly 280 Gb of sequence data. A separate validation cohort of roughly 110 different subjects was used in addition to the approximately 670-subject first cohort. HLA typing covered class I and class II loci at four-digit resolution. The T cell repertoires of 670 or so subjects were profiled by immunosequencing and related to cytomegalovirus serostatus. The later analysis used no new phenotypic data to find candidate immune exposures, relying instead on TCR beta sequences and their occurrence across donors. An earlier analysis of roughly 580 of the donors used high-throughput TCR beta sequencing to judge whether each TCR beta V gene segment behaved as functional or pseudogenic. The aim of the study was to test whether cataloging public T cell receptors could identify signatures of past pathogen exposure. To study patterns of TCR occurrence, a later analysis re-analyzed previously published TCR beta repertoires from 500 to 850 donors and added high-resolution HLA genotyping. A later genetic analysis used genome-wide SNP genotypes for about 65% of the 666 donors, treating that subset as a discovery cohort. Every repertoire in the discovery cohort had been generated on one and the same sequencing platform. Roughly five DR-DQ haplotypes were handled as single units for association and clustering because linkage in the cohort was strong. To predict cytomegalovirus infection status, the study combined high-throughput TCR immunosequencing, statistical association of individual TCRs with disease status, and machine learning. Of the approximately 400 genotyped donors, about 84% fell in the genetic ancestry cluster associated with self-reported Caucasian donors. Alongside the repertoire data, information on donor age, sex, ethnicity and CMV serostatus was compiled. An early release that covered some 640 HLA-typed donors contained approximately 300 gigabases of sequencing data and 70 million to 100 million unique TCR sequences. Typing coverage differed by locus: A, B, C, DRB1 and DQB1 were typed in roughly 620-640 donors, DQA1 in 500 to 550, DPA1 in around 600, and DPB1 in 400 to 490. Among roughly 400 genotyped donors of the cohort, an average of roughly 240,000 unique TCR beta nucleotide sequences were sequenced per donor, around 20% of them non-productive. The full study reports these points: Because counts were too low, 15 to 20 rarely observed V segments, including chromosome 9 orphons, were excluded from the earlier analysis of some 590 of the donors. Correlated functional status among segregating V segments might be attributable to linkage disequilibrium, but an unknown experimental factor could not be ruled out. A few of the identified cytomegalovirus-associated TCR beta chains were confirmed in vitro to be specific for cytomegalovirus antigens. Strong co-occurrence of HLA alleles, especially DR and DQ, made assigning TCR associations to individual alleles difficult. Because HLA typing was unavailable for some donors at each locus, only the typed subset was used in association tests. Most TCR sequences were observed very rarely across donors, whereas some public TCRs were present in many individuals. A group of highly shared sequence variants was considered likely to be a technical artifact of the sequencing pipeline. CMV serostatus was the only immune exposure information available for the cohort. It was suggested by the authors that the approach could potentially be generalized to other disease states and immunological phenotypes. A later genetic analysis associated a missense DCLRE1C variant with V-gene and J-gene trimming of TCR beta chains, and an independent cohort replicated the association. A later analysis found that most CMV-associated TCR beta chains appeared HLA-restricted, with HLA associations seemingly driven largely by CMV exposure. Sequencing depth was assumed to be roughly uniform across donors in the presence/absence analyses, though that assumption may not hold. In this cohort, only TCR beta chains were sequenced, and detectable features were limited by the absence of alpha or paired-chain data. In an earlier analysis of some 640 of the donors, most TCR beta V segments were observed in productive rearrangements about 90% or about 30% of the time, broadly matching IMGT annotations. In a later analysis, around 17,000 TCR beta sequences were associated with specific HLA alleles at a false discovery rate of 0.05. Cytomegalovirus status was reported to be diagnosed by the classifier with high specificity and sensitivity in both the original and validation cohorts. According to a later analysis, parvovirus B19, influenza, CMV and Epstein-Barr virus appeared linked to several top co-occurrence clusters. A further reported finding was that TCR beta sequences accurately predicted the HLA-A and HLA-B alleles for most subjects in the first cohort. According to a later analysis, TCR association rates differed among HLA loci, with DRB1 alleles showing the most associated TCRs and HLA-C alleles showing the fewest. A total of 150 or so TCR beta chains were listed by the study as associated with cytomegalovirus. A later analysis found that HLA-associated TCR beta chains were more clonally expanded and had lower generation probabilities than equally common non-associated chains. A later genetic analysis reported fewer N-insertions in productive TCRs among donors in an Asian-associated ancestry cluster than the roughly 700-donor mean.

The library was produced with the immunoSEQ multiplex PCR assay. For the multiplex PCR, a mixture combining 60 forward primers for TCR Vbeta segments and 13 reverse primers for TCR Jbeta segments was used. The CDR3 region of rearranged TCR beta genes was amplified from genomic DNA with a multiplex PCR assay. The Illumina HiSeq System was used to sequence the amplified TCR beta libraries as 87-base-pair reads. For the original study's pipeline: A later analysis counted around 72 million unique TCR beta chains across the 550 to 800 repertoires, and around 9.9 million of these chains were shared by at least two donors. A nearest-neighbor algorithm error-corrected the raw reads and collapsed the reads into unique sequences, merging closely related sequences to remove PCR and sequencing errors. To assign V, D and J gene segments, CDR3 sequences were aligned to IMGT reference sequences. For a sequence to be retained, at least a six-nucleotide match to both a V gene segment and a J gene segment was required. Rearrangements were called productive when the CDR3 lacked stop codons and stayed in frame with V and J; all others were non-productive. CDR3 was defined according to IMGT convention as the region running from the second conserved V-encoded cysteine to the conserved J-encoded phenylalanine. The earlier analysis of about 590 of the donors excluded sequences that lacked an unambiguous match to a single V gene segment. In an earlier analysis of several hundred of the donors, a V segment was called functional when productive rearrangements were above 56.7%, and segregating when the standard deviation between donors exceeded 5%. A statistical classification framework was built for diagnosing cytomegalovirus status from the catalog of TCR beta chain sequences. A later analysis assigned V and J genes by comparing TCR nucleotide sequences with IMGT/GENE-DB human TR gene sequences. Using the TCRdist pipeline, a later analysis assigned CDR3 sequences along with most-parsimonious VDJ recombination scenarios. In a later analysis, every TCR beta chain was defined by the combination of its CDR3 amino acid sequence and its V-gene family, and reads without a unique V-gene family were dropped. In a later analysis, 450 to 600 highly shared, low-generation-probability nucleotide sequences were removed to address suspected cross-contamination and a sequencing artifact. In a later analysis, a clonal expansion index was calculated for each public chain from normalized within-repertoire ranks of inferred template counts. Generation probabilities in a later analysis came from a VDJ recombination model fitted to out-of-frame rearrangements, and those results were checked against IGoR. In a later analysis, hypergeometric tests were used to score TCR-TCR, TCR-HLA and TCR-CMV co-occurrence, with a repertoire-size bias correction applied to TCR pairs. False discovery rates were estimated in a later analysis by permuting HLA or CMV assignments 20 times. In a later analysis, co-occurring TCRs were grouped using DBSCAN, and TCRdist sequence similarity was added for clustering within HLA-allele-positive subsets. Repertoires with fewer than 30,000 or more than 120,000 public chains, plus five repertoires with anomalous nucleotide sharing, were excluded from co-occurrence clustering. The immuneACCESS repertoire file appears here via TCRdb, limited to in-frame rearrangements. These files lack a portion of the clones; in checked studies, under half of the deficit traces to unresolved V genes, and the cause of the others is not known. The DNA was the basis for D and trimming; V, J and clone size are from that table. Within this sample are about 160,000 clones, with approximately 80% of them counted one time only. About 4.5% of the sample is in the top ten clones.

The cohort consisted of hundreds of healthy bone marrow donors. At the time of sampling, every cohort member was nominally healthy, though immune exposures that went unrecorded were likely present. The donor tested CMV seronegative, placing the donor among the roughly 350 seronegative members of the cohort. A peripheral blood sample was collected from each donor, and TCR beta sequencing was performed on peripheral blood mononuclear cells. Genomic DNA was extracted from the blood cell samples with the Qiagen DNeasy Blood Extraction Kit. The sequence was collected from a man younger than 45 in good health and CMV-seronegative. Sequenced: PBMCs.

The nucleotides read TGTGCCAGCAGCAGGGGCCTTAATGAAAAACTGTTTTTT. Its protein reads: CASSRGLNEKLFF. The V and J genes are TRBV6-5 and TRBJ1-4; TRBD1 is a weak D gene call, 6 bases matching. V drops 6 bases and J drops 4 bases, leaving 9 bases in between. The CDR3 spans 13 residues, from the cysteine through the phenylalanine. CDR3 DNA is the only sequence kept; it has 39 bases, read in frame from the first base. The CDR1 and CDR2 encoded by the germline V gene are MNHEY and SVGAGI.